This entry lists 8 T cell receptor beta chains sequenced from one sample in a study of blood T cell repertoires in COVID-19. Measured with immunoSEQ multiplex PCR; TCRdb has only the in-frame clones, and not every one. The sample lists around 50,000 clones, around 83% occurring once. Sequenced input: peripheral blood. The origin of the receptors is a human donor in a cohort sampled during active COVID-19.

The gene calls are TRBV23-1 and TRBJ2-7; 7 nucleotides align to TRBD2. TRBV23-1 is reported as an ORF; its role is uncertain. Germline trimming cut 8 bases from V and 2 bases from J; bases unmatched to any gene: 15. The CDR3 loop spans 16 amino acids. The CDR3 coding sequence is TGCGCCAGCCGGGGGGTTGGGCGGGATACTCCCTACGAGCAGTACTTC. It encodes CASRGVGRDTPYEQYF.

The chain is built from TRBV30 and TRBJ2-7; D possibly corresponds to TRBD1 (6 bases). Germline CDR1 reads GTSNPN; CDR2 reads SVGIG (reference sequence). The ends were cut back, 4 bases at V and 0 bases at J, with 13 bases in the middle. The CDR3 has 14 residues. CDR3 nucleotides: TGTGCCTGGACACGGGACACCTTCTCCTACGAGCAGTACTTC. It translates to CAWTRDTFSYEQYF.

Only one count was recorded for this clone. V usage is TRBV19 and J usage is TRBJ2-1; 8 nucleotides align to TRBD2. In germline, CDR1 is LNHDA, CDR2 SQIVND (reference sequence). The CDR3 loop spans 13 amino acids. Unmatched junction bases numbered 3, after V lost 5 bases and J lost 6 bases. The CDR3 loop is CASSVTSGNEQFF. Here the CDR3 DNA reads TGTGCCAGTAGTGTTACTAGCGGCAATGAGCAGTTCTTC.

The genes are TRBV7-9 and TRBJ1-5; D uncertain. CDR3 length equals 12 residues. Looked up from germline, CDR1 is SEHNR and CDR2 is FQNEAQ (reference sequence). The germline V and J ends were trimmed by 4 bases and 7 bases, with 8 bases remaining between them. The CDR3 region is CASSSKAQPQHF. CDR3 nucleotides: TGTGCCAGCAGCTCCAAAGCCCAGCCCCAGCATTTT.

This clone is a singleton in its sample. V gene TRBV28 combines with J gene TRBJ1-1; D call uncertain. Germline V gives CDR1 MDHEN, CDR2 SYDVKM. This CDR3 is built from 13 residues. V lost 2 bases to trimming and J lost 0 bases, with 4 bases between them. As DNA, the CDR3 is TGTGCCAGCAGTTTACCCATGAACACTGAAGCTTTCTTT. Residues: CASSLPMNTEAFF. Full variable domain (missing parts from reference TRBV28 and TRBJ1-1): DVKVTQSSRYLVKRTGEKVFLECVQDMDHENMFWYRQDPGLGLRLIYFSYDVKMKEKGDIPEGYSVSREKKERFSLILESASTNQTSMYLCASSLPMNTEAFFGQGTRLTVV.

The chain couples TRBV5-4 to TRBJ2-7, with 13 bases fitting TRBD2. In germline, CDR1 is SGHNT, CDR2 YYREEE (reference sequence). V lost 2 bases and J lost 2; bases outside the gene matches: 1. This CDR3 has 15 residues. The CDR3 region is CASSFGTSGAYEQYF. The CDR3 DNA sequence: TGTGCCAGCAGCTTTGGGACTAGCGGGGCCTACGAGCAGTACTTC.

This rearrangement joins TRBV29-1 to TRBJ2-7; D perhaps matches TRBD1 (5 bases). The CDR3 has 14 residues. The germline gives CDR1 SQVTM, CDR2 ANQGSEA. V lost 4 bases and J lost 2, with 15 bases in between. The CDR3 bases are TGCAGCGTTGTCGACAGTCGGCGTACCTACGAGCAGTACTTC. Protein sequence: CSVVDSRRTYEQYF.

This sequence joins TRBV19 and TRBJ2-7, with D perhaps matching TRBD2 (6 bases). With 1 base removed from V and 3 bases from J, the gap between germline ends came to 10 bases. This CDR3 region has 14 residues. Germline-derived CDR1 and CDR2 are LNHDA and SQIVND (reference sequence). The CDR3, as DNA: TGTGCCAGTAGTATAGCTGGGACTGACTACGAGCAGTACTTC. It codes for CASSIAGTDYEQYF.